This T cell receptor (beta chain) was found in a study of post-analysis software for immune sequencing data. Overall study findings and caveats: Same-batch preparations were strongly co-clustered by F measure. Patients with multiple sclerosis recorded significantly lower normalized Chao1 diversity than controls, the study found. Higher frequency in patients than in controls was seen for about five TRBV segments, with TRBV5-6, TRBV5-1 and TRBV20-1 among them.

For this clonotype: What it binds is unknown.

Presence of unique molecular identifiers characterized the TCR beta cDNA libraries. When roughly 0.9 to 10 million T cells were used, they gave some 540,000 cDNA molecules. TCRdb re-called the PCR reads with MiXCR, one entry per CDR3 protein. Seen here are about 540,000 distinct CDR3 sequences, 34% observed once, and the top ten hold around 5.9%. Unmatched junction bases numbered 6, after V lost 5 bases and J lost 0 bases. The CDR3 extends over 15 amino acids. The germline V gene has CDR1 SGHVS and CDR2 FNYEAQ. The receptor comes from a girl aged 2-17 years with multiple sclerosis. The sequencing sample was made of blood. The chain recombines TRBV7-6 with TRBJ1-1, with 7 positions matching TRBD1. The CDR3 protein is CASSPPGGLNTEAFF. The CDR3 DNA is TGTGCCAGCAGCCCCCCAGGGGGTTTGAACACTGAAGCTTTCTTT.